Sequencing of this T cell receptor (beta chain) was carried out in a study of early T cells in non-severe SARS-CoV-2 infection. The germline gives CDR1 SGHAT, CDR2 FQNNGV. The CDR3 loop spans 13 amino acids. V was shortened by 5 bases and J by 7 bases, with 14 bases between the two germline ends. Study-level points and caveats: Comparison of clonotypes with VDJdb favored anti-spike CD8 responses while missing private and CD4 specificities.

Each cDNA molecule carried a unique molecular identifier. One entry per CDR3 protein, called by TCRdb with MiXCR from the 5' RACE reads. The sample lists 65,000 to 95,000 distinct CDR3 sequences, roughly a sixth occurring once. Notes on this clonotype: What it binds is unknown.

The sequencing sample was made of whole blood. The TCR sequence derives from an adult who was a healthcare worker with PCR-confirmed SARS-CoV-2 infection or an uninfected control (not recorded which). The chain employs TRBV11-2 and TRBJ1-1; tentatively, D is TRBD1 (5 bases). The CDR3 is CASSVGAIGEAFF. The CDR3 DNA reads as TGTGCCAGCAGCGTAGGGGCAATTGGTGAAGCTTTCTTT.